Below, one T cell receptor beta chain is given with its context. Its antigen remains unidentified. These data are taken from a study of beta chain features in type 1 diabetes. This CDR3 comprises 11 residues. V was cut by 8 bases and J by 6 bases, with 13 bases left in between. Germline V gene data show CDR1 as GTSNPN and CDR2 as SVGIG (reference sequence). Since all of the isolated RNA was reverse transcribed, expressed TCRB transcripts were what got sequenced. Generated by immunoSEQ multiplex PCR, the TCRdb table keeps only in-frame clones and is missing some. This sample yields 250,000 to 300,000 clones, of which 14% are seen a single time; less than 0.02% belongs to the top ten. Points from the study as a whole: Whether HLA type influences TCRB rearrangement remained unresolved here. More deletions and fewer insertions at VDJ junctions were found in patients with type 1 diabetes. TCRB CDR3s were moderately but significantly shorter in Type 1 diabetes patients in all four CD4+ subsets.

The V call is TRBV30, the J call TRBJ1-1, with no clear D. The material sequenced was naive CD4+ T cells from blood. This clonotype was sampled from a man aged 30 to 39 with type 1 diabetes. The CDR3 sequence is CASEGRSEAFF. The CDR3 DNA follows: TGTGCCAGCGAGGGTAGGTCTGAAGCTTTCTTT.